This note documents a single T cell receptor (beta chain) sequence. Its antigen has not been determined. No quality values exist for individual bases; no much larger clone is one base distant. Genomic DNA was isolated from the sorted cells so that the TCRbeta CDR3 region could be sequenced. TCRbeta CDR3 regions were sequenced using the immunoSEQ Assay. The table was pulled from immuneACCESS by TCRdb, which kept in-frame rearrangements only. Such tables lose some clones; where checked, under half of the loss comes from unresolved V genes, and the rest has no known cause. The sample yields just over 60,000 clones; less than 95% were counted once. Of the sample, more than 9.5% falls within the top ten clones. Patients with autoimmune disease history or receiving systemic immunosuppression were excluded from the trial. Peripheral blood for TCR sequencing was collected from all dose cohorts at baseline, on cycle 4 day 1, and on cycle 7 day 1. Samples came from an open-label, multicenter, first-in-human phase I dose-escalation trial of ivuxolimab. Adults with locally advanced or metastatic head and neck squamous cell, hepatocellular, melanoma or renal cell carcinoma were enrolled in the trial. Before TCR sequencing, CD4+ T cells and CD8+ T cells from peripheral blood were sorted into separate populations.

The sample is drawn from a study of OX40 agonist ivuxolimab in advanced cancers. Looking at the study overall: The costimulatory receptor OX40 (CD134) was targeted by ivuxolimab, a fully human IgG2 agonistic monoclonal antibody. Intravenous ivuxolimab was administered to patients every 2 weeks at six dose levels: 0.01, 0.1, 0.3, 1.5, 3 and 10 mg/kg. Among the 50 to 55 dose-escalation patients, about 19 had hepatocellular carcinoma, roughly 15 melanoma, 9 renal cell carcinoma and 9 head and neck cancer. In the dose-escalation cohort, 82.7% of patients were male, and the mean age was roughly 60 years with a range of about 20 to 90. Prior anti-PD-1, anti-PD-L1 or anti-CTLA-4 therapy was permitted, and checkpoint inhibitors had been received by about 37% of dose-escalation patients. Three dose-escalation patients achieved partial responses, one with hepatocellular carcinoma and two with cutaneous melanoma. Peripheral TCRbeta sequencing aimed to test whether ivuxolimab altered TCR sequence diversity and caused clonal T-cell expansion. The paper covers the monotherapy dose-escalation part of the phase I ivuxolimab trial, which included N of about 56 patients. Here is what the overall study found, with its caveats: Antigen specificity was not determined for the clonally expanded peripheral T cells. On average, CD8+ T cells showed more expanded clones than CD4+ T cells after ivuxolimab. At doses of 0.1 to 3.0 mg/kg, clonal expansion of both CD4+ and CD8+ T cells in blood was seen between baseline and week 6. Low levels of normalized T-cell clonal expansion were also seen in some patients who did not respond. In the 0.1-3.0 mg/kg groups, partial responders had among the lowest normalized peripheral clonal expansion, particularly in CD8+ T cells.

The CDR3 runs 15 residues from the cysteine to the phenylalanine. CDR3 DNA is the only sequence kept; it has 45 bases, read in frame from the first base. V loses 1 base of germline sequence and J loses 7 bases, and the interval between the two ends is 14 bases. The germline V gene yields MGHRA for CDR1 and YSYEKL for CDR2. This sequence was found in an adult with an advanced solid tumor such as melanoma, head and neck, liver or kidney cancer. The starting material was CD4+ or CD8+ T cells sorted from blood, obtained in a trial of the OX40 agonist ivuxolimab. Recombination joined TRBV4-1 with TRBJ1-5, and perhaps TRBD1 as D gene, on 5 matching bases. This receptor carries the CDR3 CASSQVLQGIQPQHF. The bases are TGCGCCAGCAGCCAAGTTCTCCAGGGAATCCAGCCCCAGCATTTT.